Included here is one T cell receptor (beta chain) sequence, with context. V dropped 3 bases and J dropped 6; count of bases not matched to a gene: 10. The CDR3 length is 16 residues. CDR1 MNHEY and CDR2 SVGAGI come from the germline V gene. Profiled with immunoSEQ multiplex PCR; TCRdb holds only in-frame clones, not every one. Here the sample spans 120,000 or so clones, 88% being singletons. The sample belongs to a study of blood T cell repertoires in COVID-19. Sequencing was done on a sample of peripheral blood. This TCR was recovered from a man aged 50 or older with acute or convalescent COVID-19. This chain uses TRBV6-5 with TRBJ2-7; TRBD1 agrees at 11 bases. The CDR3 reads CASSYSYGQGALEQYF. The DNA for the CDR3 is TGTGCCAGCAGTTATTCCTATGGACAGGGGGCGCTCGAGCAGTACTTC.